The 24 T cell receptor beta chains reported below all come from one sample, sequenced in a study of cytomegalovirus exposure and HLA in healthy donors. Assay used: immunoSEQ multiplex PCR; TCRdb lists only in-frame clones, some missing. The sample carries some 100,000 clones, around nine tenths recorded once. The sequencing sample was made of PBMCs. The receptors shown here come from a woman aged 18-29 years in good health and CMV-seronegative.

The CDR3 region is CASSPGQLSTDTQYF. The CDR3 bases are TGTGCCAGCAGCCCCGGACAGCTTAGCACAGATACGCAGTATTTT. This rearrangement joins TRBV7-8 to TRBJ2-3, with D perhaps TRBD1 (6 bases). This CDR3 contains 15 residues. The germline gives CDR1 SGHVS, CDR2 FQNEAQ. Trimming removed 5 bases from V and 0 bases from J, with 12 bases in between.

This clone occurred once. This chain joins TRBV4-3 and TRBJ1-4; maybe TRBD1 (5 bases). Germline values: CDR1 LGHNA, CDR2 YSLEER. This CDR3 region has 18 residues. V was pared by 0 bases and J by 7 bases, with 21 bases between. The CDR3 nucleotides are TGCGCCAGCAGCCAAGATTATCCGCGGGGCCCGGGAAGTGAAAAACTGTTTTTT. The encoded protein is CASSQDYPRGPGSEKLFF.

The chain uses TRBV28 and TRBJ1-2; 8 bases fit TRBD1. Germline values: CDR1 MDHEN, CDR2 SYDVKM. After removal of 4 bases from V and 6 bases from J, the junction contained 10 bases not matched to a gene. This CDR3 is built from 15 residues. The CDR3 protein is CASSYQGARIHGYTF. In nucleotides, the CDR3 is TGTGCCAGCAGTTATCAGGGGGCCAGGATTCATGGCTACACCTTC.

The chain links TRBV6-5 to TRBJ2-7, with D perhaps matching TRBD1 (6 bases). V lost 5 bases, J lost 3 bases, and 14 bases lay in between. Germline V gives CDR1 MNHEY, CDR2 SVGAGI. The CDR3 is 14 residues long. The CDR3 coding sequence is TGTGCCAGCAGTAAAACAGGGAACCTCTACGAGCAGTACTTC. Translating it yields CASSKTGNLYEQYF.

The rearrangement uses TRBV30 and TRBJ2-5; D call uncertain. This CDR3 has 13 amino acids. Germline CDR1 reads GTSNPN; CDR2 reads SVGIG (reference sequence). Trimming shortened V by 2 bases and J by 1 base, and 8 bases separated the two germline ends. CDR3 nucleotides: TGTGCCTGGAGTCCTATGCTCCAAGAGACCCAGTACTTC. This gives the protein CAWSPMLQETQYF.

This clone was detected only once. The chain is built from TRBV5-4 and TRBJ2-1; 8 bases fit TRBD2. V trimming: 7 bases; J trimming: 10 bases; junction bases outside the gene matches: 4. Germline-derived CDR1 and CDR2 are SGHNT and YYREEE (reference sequence). The CDR3 is 11 amino acids. CDR3: CASERGGEQFF. CDR3 DNA sequence: TGTGCCAGCGAACGGGGGGGCGAGCAGTTCTTC.

The count of this clone is one. This chain uses TRBV6-1 with TRBJ2-3; a weak D match, TRBD1 (5 bases). Trimming removed 8 bases from V and 4 bases from J, with 7 bases in between. The CDR3 is 11 residues long. Germline CDR1 and CDR2: MNHNS and SASEGT. The CDR3 here is CASRTSDTQYF. The CDR3 region has the DNA TGTGCCAGCCGGACATCAGATACGCAGTATTTT.

CDR3 protein: CASSSWDILGELFF. The CDR3 bases are TGTGCCAGCAGCTCGTGGGACATTCTTGGGGAGCTGTTTTTT. This rearrangement joins TRBV7-9 to TRBJ2-2, with D possibly being TRBD1 (6 bases). Germline loops: CDR1 SEHNR, CDR2 FQNEAQ (reference sequence). V shed 4 bases and J shed 8 bases, with 14 bases lying between them. This CDR3 has 14 amino acids.

This clone was seen more than once but under ten times. The V and J genes are TRBV7-9 and TRBJ1-2, with 8 bases identical to TRBD1. The J segment lost 5 bases and the V segment lost 5 bases, leaving 7 bases of the junction unmatched. Looked up from germline, CDR1 is SEHNR and CDR2 is FQNEAQ (reference sequence). The CDR3 has 14 residues. The CDR3 reads CASSEDRGGYGYTF. CDR3 in DNA: TGTGCCAGCAGCGAAGACAGGGGTGGATATGGCTACACCTTC. Full variable domain (rest looked up from reference TRBV7-9 and TRBJ1-2): DTGVSQNPRHKITKRGQNVTFRCDPISEHNRLYWYRQTLGQGPEFLTYFQNEAQLEKSRLLSDRFSAERPKGSFSTLEIQRTEQGDSAMYLCASSEDRGGYGYTFGSGTRLTVV.

The J gene is TRBJ2-5, the V gene TRBV28; 7 nucleotides agree with TRBD1. CDR3 length: 13 amino acids. J was trimmed by 5 bases and V by 11 bases; bases with no gene match: 11. Germline V gene data show CDR1 as MDHEN and CDR2 as SYDVKM. This chain's CDR3 is CAVRTGGMETQYF. As DNA, the CDR3 is TGTGCCGTACGGACAGGCGGAATGGAGACCCAGTACTTC.

The chain uses TRBV4-3 and TRBJ2-3; TRBD1 might be the D (6 bases). The germline V gene encodes CDR1 LGHNA and CDR2 YSLEER. This CDR3 is built from 14 residues. The V and J ends lost 3 bases and 15 bases respectively, with 22 bases between them. As DNA, the CDR3 is TGCGCCAGCAGCCAGGAGAACAGGGAAGGGCTGCAATATTTT. Translation gives CASSQENREGLQYF.

The rearrangement uses TRBV4-3 and TRBJ1-3; TRBD1 matches at 7 bases. Germline trimming cut 4 bases from V and 4 bases from J; bases unmatched to any gene: 13. Germline loops: CDR1 LGHNA, CDR2 YSLEER. This CDR3 comprises 17 residues. CDR3 nucleotides: TGCGCCAGCAGCCCGAACAGGGGTGAGCTTGGAGGAAACACCATATATTTT. Its protein is CASSPNRGELGGNTIYF.

This clone came up once. The sample contains more than one DNA sequence encoding this CDR3. The chain combines TRBV29-1 with TRBJ1-1, with D maybe TRBD1 (6 bases). The V gene lost 0 bases and the J gene lost 4 bases, with 15 bases spanning the gap. CDR1 and CDR2 from the germline V gene are SQVTM and ANQGSEA. This CDR3 is built from 15 residues. CDR3 residues: CSVEELGAHGTEAFF. The CDR3 DNA reads as TGCAGCGTTGAAGAGCTGGGGGCGCATGGCACTGAAGCTTTCTTT. Combining the CDR3 with reference TRBV29-1 and TRBJ1-1 gives the whole variable domain SAVISQKPSRDICQRGTSLTIQCQVDSQVTMMFWYRQQPGQSLTLIATANQGSEATYESGFVIDKFPISRPNLTFSTLTVSNMSPEDSSIYLCSVEELGAHGTEAFFGQGTRLTVV.

This clone has a single count. The chain couples TRBV11-2 to TRBJ1-2, with 11 bases lining up with TRBD1. V was clipped by 6 bases and J by 13 bases; unmatched bases: 13. The CDR3 spans 14 residues. CDR1 is SGHAT, CDR2 FQNNGV, per germline. The CDR3 sequence: CASRTPGQGGGGTF. Written as DNA, the CDR3 is TGTGCCAGCAGGACTCCGGGACAGGGGGGCGGTGGCACCTTC.

V gene TRBV7-9 combines with J gene TRBJ1-4; the D is unclear. The CDR3 is 14 residues long. Germline V gene lookup returns CDR1 SEHNR and CDR2 FQNEAQ (reference sequence). Trimming cost V 4 bases and J 5 bases, with 11 bases left between them. The CDR3 DNA reads as TGTGCCAGCAGCTCAGGCCTTAGGAATGAAAAACTGTTTTTT. Residues: CASSSGLRNEKLFF.

With regard to this clone: A read error may account for a junction end that differs from germline. The chain recombines TRBV7-9 with TRBJ2-2; the match to TRBD2 covers 7 bases. Germline V gives CDR1 SEHNR, CDR2 FQNEAQ (reference sequence). The CDR3 totals 19 residues. Written as DNA, the CDR3 is TGCGCCAGCAGCTTTTCACAGCCCCTAGCGGAGAGGAACACCGGGGAGCTGTTTTTT. Translation: CASSFSQPLAERNTGELFF.

This clone was seen only once. This chain joins TRBV6-6 and TRBJ1-3; 9 bases fit TRBD1. V dropped 3 bases and J dropped 3; count of bases not matched to a gene: 6. Germline V gene data show CDR1 as MNHNY and CDR2 as SVGAGI (reference sequence). There are 16 residues in the CDR3. The CDR3 is CASSYPPDRGGNTIYF. The CDR3 nucleotides are TGTGCCAGCAGTTATCCCCCGGACAGGGGTGGAAACACCATATATTTT.

The DNA of the CDR3 is TGTGCCATCGCAGCGGGACCCTACGAGCAGTACTTC. Translated: CAIAAGPYEQYF. This chain uses TRBV10-3 with TRBJ2-7, with 7 bases that match TRBD2. CDR1 and CDR2 from the germline V gene are ENHRY and SYGVKD. The ends lost 8 bases at V and 2 bases at J; junction bases unmatched: 3. There are 12 residues in the CDR3.

This chain links TRBV18 with TRBJ1-2; 7 nucleotides align to TRBD1. J lost 3 bases, V lost 6 bases, and 10 bases had no gene match. CDR1 and CDR2 (germline): KGHSH, LQKENI. This CDR3 has 15 amino acids. The CDR3 spells CASSQTGDAYYGYTF. For the CDR3, the DNA is TGTGCCAGCTCGCAAACAGGGGATGCCTACTATGGCTACACCTTC. Filled out from reference TRBV18 and TRBJ1-2, the complete variable domain reads NAGVMQNPRHLVRRRGQEARLRCSPMKGHSHVYWYRQLPEEGLKFMVYLQKENIIDESGMPKERFSAEFPKEGPSILRIQQVVRGDSAAYFCASSQTGDAYYGYTFGSGTRLTVV.

As DNA, the CDR3 is TGTGCCAGCAGGGCGGGGTGGACGGGGATAGGCAATCAGCCCCAGCATTTT. Its protein product is CASRAGWTGIGNQPQHF. The V and J genes are TRBV28 and TRBJ1-5, with D uncertain. The V end lost 6 bases, the J end lost 2 bases, and 20 bases lay between the germline ends. CDR1 is MDHEN, CDR2 SYDVKM, per germline. The CDR3 spans 17 residues. The full variable domain, its missing parts supplied by reference TRBV28 and TRBJ1-5, is DVKVTQSSRYLVKRTGEKVFLECVQDMDHENMFWYRQDPGLGLRLIYFSYDVKMKEKGDIPEGYSVSREKKERFSLILESASTNQTSMYLCASRAGWTGIGNQPQHFGDGTRLSIL.

The chain is built from TRBV11-1 and TRBJ2-3; D is ambiguous. The CDR3 is made up of 13 amino acids. V shed 6 bases and J shed 2 bases, with 9 bases lying between them. The germline CDR1 and CDR2 sequences are SGHAT and FQDESV (reference sequence). For the CDR3, the DNA is TGTGCCAGCAGGATTGGCTCCACAGATACGCAGTATTTT. It specifies CASRIGSTDTQYF.

The chain employs TRBV19 and TRBJ1-2; D uncertain. Between the trimmed V and J ends, which lost 3 bases and 4 bases, there was a span of 18 bases. This CDR3 has 16 residues. Germline CDR1 is LNHDA and CDR2 is SQIVND (reference sequence). CDR3 coding DNA: TGTGCCAGTAGTATGGAGCCCGGGGTCGGAGGCTATGGCTACACCTTC. This gives the protein CASSMEPGVGGYGYTF.

This chain uses TRBV19 with TRBJ1-5; a possible D gene is TRBD1 (5 bases). The CDR3 runs 14 residues. Per the germline V gene, CDR1 is LNHDA and CDR2 is SQIVND (reference sequence). The V and J ends lost 6 bases and 4 bases respectively, with 13 bases between them. CDR3 protein: CASSREGLNQPQHF. In DNA form, the CDR3 reads TGTGCCAGTAGCAGGGAAGGCTTGAATCAGCCCCAGCATTTT.

The chain recombines TRBV6-5 with TRBJ2-1; 8 nucleotides agree with TRBD1. V trimming: 2 bases; J trimming: 6 bases; junction bases outside the gene matches: 9. CDR1 and CDR2 (germline): MNHEY, SVGAGI. The CDR3 length is 16 residues. CDR3 bases: TGTGCCAGCAGTTACCTTAACCCCACAGGGGGCAATGAGCAGTTCTTC. Its translation is CASSYLNPTGGNEQFF.